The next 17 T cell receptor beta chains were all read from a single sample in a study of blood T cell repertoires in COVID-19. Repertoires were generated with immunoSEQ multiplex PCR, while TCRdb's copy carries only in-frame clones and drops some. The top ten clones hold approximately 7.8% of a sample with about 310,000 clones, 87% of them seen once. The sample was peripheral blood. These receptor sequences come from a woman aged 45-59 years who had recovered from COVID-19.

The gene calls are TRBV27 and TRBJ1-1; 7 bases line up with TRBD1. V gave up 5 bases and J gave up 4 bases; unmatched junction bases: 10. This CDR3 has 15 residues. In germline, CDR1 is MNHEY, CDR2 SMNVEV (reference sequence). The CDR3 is CASSEFTGAPTEAFF. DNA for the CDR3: TGTGCCAGCAGTGAGTTTACAGGGGCGCCCACTGAAGCTTTCTTT.

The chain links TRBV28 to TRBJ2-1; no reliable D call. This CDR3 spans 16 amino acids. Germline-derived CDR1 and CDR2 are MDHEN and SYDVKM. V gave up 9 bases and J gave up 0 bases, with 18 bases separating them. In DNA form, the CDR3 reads TGTGCCAGTGGGTCGGCGGTAGCCTTCTCCTACAATGAGCAGTTCTTC. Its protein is CASGSAVAFSYNEQFF.

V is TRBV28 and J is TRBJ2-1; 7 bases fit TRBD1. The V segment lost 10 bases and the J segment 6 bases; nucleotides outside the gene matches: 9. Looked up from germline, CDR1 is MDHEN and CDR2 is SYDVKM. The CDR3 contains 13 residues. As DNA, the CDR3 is TGTGCCACCAAGGGACAGCGGATCAATGAGCAGTTCTTC. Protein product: CATKGQRINEQFF.

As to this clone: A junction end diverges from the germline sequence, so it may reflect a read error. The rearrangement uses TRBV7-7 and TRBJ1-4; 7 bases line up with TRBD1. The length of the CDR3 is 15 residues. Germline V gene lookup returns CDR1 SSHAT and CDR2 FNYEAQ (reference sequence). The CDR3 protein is CASSQTTGTNEKLFF. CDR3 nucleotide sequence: TGTGCTAGCAGTCAGACGACAGGGACTAATGAAAAACTGTTTTTT.

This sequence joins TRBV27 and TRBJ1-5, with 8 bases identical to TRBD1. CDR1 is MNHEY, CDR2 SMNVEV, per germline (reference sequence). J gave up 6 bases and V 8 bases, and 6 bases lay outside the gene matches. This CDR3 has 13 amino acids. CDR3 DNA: TGTGCCAGCGGATCAGGGGGCGGTCAGCCCCAGCATTTT. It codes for CASGSGGGQPQHF.

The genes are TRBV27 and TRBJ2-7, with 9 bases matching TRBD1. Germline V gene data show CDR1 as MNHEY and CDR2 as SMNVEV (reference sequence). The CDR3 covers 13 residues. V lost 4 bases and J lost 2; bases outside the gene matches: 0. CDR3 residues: CASSYRGPYEQYF. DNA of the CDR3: TGTGCCAGCAGTTACAGGGGGCCCTACGAGCAGTACTTC.

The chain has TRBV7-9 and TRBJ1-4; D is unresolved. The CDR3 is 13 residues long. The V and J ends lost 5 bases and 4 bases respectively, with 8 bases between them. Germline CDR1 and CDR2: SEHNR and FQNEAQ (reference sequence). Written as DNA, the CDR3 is TGTGCCAGCAGCATGGGAGGTAATGAAAAACTGTTTTTT. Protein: CASSMGGNEKLFF.

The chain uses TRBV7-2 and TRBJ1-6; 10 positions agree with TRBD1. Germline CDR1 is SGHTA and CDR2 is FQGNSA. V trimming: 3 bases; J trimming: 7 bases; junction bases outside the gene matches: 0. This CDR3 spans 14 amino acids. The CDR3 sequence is CASSLDRGNSPLHF. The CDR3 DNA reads TGTGCCAGCAGCTTGGACAGGGGGAATTCACCCCTCCACTTT. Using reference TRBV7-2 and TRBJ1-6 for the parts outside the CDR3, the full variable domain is GAGVSQSPSNKVTEKGKDVELRCDPISGHTALYWYRQSLGQGLEFLIYFQGNSAPDKSGLPSDRFSAERTGGSVSTLTIQRTQQEDSAVYLCASSLDRGNSPLHFGNGTRLTVT.

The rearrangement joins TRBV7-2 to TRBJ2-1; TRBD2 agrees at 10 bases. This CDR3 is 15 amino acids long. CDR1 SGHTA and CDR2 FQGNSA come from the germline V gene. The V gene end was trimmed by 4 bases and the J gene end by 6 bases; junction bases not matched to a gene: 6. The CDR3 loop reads CASSSLAGAGNEQFF. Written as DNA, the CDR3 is TGTGCCAGCAGCTCTCTAGCGGGAGCCGGCAATGAGCAGTTCTTC.

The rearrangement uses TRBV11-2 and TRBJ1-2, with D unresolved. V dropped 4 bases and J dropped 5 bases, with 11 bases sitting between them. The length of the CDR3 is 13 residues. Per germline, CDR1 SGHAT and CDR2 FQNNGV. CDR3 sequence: CASSYPGSYGYTF. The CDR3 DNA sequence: TGTGCCAGCAGCTATCCGGGTTCTTATGGCTACACCTTC. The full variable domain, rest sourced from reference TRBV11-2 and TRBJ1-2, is EAGVAQSPRYKIIEKRQSVAFWCNPISGHATLYWYQQILGQGPKLLIQFQNNGVVDDSQLPKDRFSAERLKGVDSTLKIQPAKLEDSAVYLCASSYPGSYGYTFGSGTRLTVV.

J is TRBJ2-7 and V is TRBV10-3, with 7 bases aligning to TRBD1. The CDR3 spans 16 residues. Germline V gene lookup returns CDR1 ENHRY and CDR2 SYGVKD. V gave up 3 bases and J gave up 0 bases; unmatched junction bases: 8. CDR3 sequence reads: CAISDAGDSTSYEQYF. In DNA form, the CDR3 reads TGTGCCATCAGTGACGCCGGGGACAGTACCTCCTACGAGCAGTACTTC.

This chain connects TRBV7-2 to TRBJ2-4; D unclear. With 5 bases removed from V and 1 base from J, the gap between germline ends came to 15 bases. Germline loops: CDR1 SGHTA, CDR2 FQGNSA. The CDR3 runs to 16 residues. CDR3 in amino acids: CASSPTSGAAKNIQYF. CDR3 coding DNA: TGTGCCAGCAGCCCAACATCAGGCGCGGCCAAAAACATTCAGTACTTC.

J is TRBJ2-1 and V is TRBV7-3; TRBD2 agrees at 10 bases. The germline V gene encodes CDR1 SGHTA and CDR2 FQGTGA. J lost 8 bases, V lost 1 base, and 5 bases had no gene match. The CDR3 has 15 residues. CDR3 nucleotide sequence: TGTGCCAGCAGCTTAAATCCTAGCGGGAGTGATGAGCAGTTCTTC. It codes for CASSLNPSGSDEQFF.

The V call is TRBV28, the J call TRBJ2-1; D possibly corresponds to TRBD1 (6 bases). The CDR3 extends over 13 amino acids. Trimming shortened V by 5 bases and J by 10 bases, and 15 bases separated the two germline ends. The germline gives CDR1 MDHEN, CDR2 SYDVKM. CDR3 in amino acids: CASSPTGPAEQFF. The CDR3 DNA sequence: TGTGCCAGCAGTCCCACAGGGCCCGCCGAGCAGTTCTTC.

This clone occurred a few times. CDR3 region: CASSSRQGGRNQPQHF. Here the CDR3 DNA reads TGTGCCAGCAGTTCCCGACAGGGTGGGCGCAATCAGCCCCAGCATTTT. V and J are TRBV28 and TRBJ1-5, with 7 bases lining up with TRBD1. After removal of 4 bases from V and 2 bases from J, the junction contained 8 bases not matched to a gene. Germline CDR1 MDHEN, CDR2 SYDVKM. The CDR3 is 16 residues long.

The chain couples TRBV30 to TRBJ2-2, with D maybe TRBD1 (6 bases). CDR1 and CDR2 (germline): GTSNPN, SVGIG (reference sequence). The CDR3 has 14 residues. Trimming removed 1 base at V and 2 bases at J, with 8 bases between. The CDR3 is CAWSGGPNTGELFF. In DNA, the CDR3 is TGTGCCTGGAGTGGGGGGCCAAACACCGGGGAGCTGTTTTTT.

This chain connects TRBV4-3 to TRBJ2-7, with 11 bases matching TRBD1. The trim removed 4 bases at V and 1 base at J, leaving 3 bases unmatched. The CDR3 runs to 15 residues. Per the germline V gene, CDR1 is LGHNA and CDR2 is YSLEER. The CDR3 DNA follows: TGCGCCAGCAGCCGGGACAGGGGGGCATCCTACGAGCAGTACTTC. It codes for CASSRDRGASYEQYF.